Detailed here is one T cell receptor beta chain. The entry originates in a study of blood T cell repertoires in COVID-19. Study-level background: T cells, B-cell-depleted T cells, or PBMCs provided the cDNA or gDNA that served as material.

In the authors' workflow: Nucleated cell number was recorded as an estimate derived from reference gene primer amplification. Clones were read by immunoSEQ multiplex PCR, and TCRdb kept only the in-frame ones, dropping some. V and J calls and clone size come straight from that table; D and trimming were deduced from the DNA. The sample yields about 120,000 clones, more than 70% seen once. The CDR3 length is 13 residues. V lost 5 bases to trimming and J lost 7 bases; unmatched junction nucleotides: 7. The germline V gene has CDR1 LNHDA and CDR2 SQIVND (reference sequence). The material sequenced was peripheral blood. The TCR sequence derives from a human donor in a cohort sampled during active COVID-19. The chain couples TRBV19 to TRBJ1-2; TRBD1 matches at 7 bases. The CDR3 sequence: CASSPRGPGGYTF. The CDR3 DNA sequence: TGTGCCAGTAGTCCGAGGGGGCCTGGTGGCTACACCTTC.